Each of the 16 T cell receptor beta chains below was sequenced from the same sample in a study of cytomegalovirus exposure and HLA in healthy donors. The PCR was carried out with 60 Vbeta primers and 13 Jbeta primers. Sequencing used immunoSEQ multiplex PCR; TCRdb keeps in-frame clones, though not all of them. Found here are around 75,000 clones; the top ten clones hold 1.5%. Sequenced material: PBMCs. All receptors come from a woman aged 60-75 years in good health and CMV-seronegative.

The rearrangement links TRBV7-3 to TRBJ2-6, with D possibly matching TRBD1 (5 bases). Per germline, CDR1 SGHTA and CDR2 FQGTGA. V lost 2 bases, J lost 0 bases, and 14 bases lay in between. The CDR3 contains 18 residues. CDR3 DNA: TGTGCCAGCAGCTTACGTCAGGGTCAAAGCTCTGGGGCCAACGTCCTGACTTTC. This translates into CASSLRQGQSSGANVLTF. The full variable domain, its missing parts supplied by reference TRBV7-3 and TRBJ2-6, is GAGVSQTPSNKVTEKGKYVELRCDPISGHTALYWYRQSLGQGPEFLIYFQGTGAADDSGLPNDRFFAVRPEGSVSTLKIQRTERGDSAVYLCASSLRQGQSSGANVLTFGAGSRLTVL.

The V and J genes are TRBV11-1 and TRBJ2-1; unclear D gene. Deletions cut 5 bases from V and 9 bases from J, with 11 bases between. The V gene's germline CDR1 is SGHAT and CDR2 FQDESV (reference sequence). CDR3 length equals 12 residues. CDR3 loop: CASSHRSGEQFF. CDR3 in DNA: TGTGCCAGCAGCCATCGGAGTGGTGAGCAGTTCTTC.

To note about this clone: This CDR3 is also generated by other DNA sequences in the sample. This chain joins TRBV5-6 and TRBJ1-2, with D uncertain. V was cut by 4 bases and J by 12 bases, with 16 bases left in between. Germline values: CDR1 SGHDT, CDR2 YYEEEE. The CDR3 length is 12 residues. The CDR3 spells CASSGLGGSHTF. CDR3 DNA: TGTGCCAGCAGCGGCCTGGGAGGTTCCCACACCTTC.

V usage is TRBV29-1 and J usage is TRBJ2-1; 8 bases align to TRBD1. Trimming cost V 2 bases and J 10 bases; bases outside gene matches: 4. The CDR3 totals 12 residues. Germline CDR1 reads SQVTM; CDR2 reads ANQGSEA. The CDR3 spells CSVETGGGEQFF. In DNA, the CDR3 is TGCAGCGTTGAAACAGGGGGTGGGGAGCAGTTCTTC.

The rearrangement links TRBV7-2 to TRBJ2-7, with 8 bases that match TRBD1. The CDR3 runs 18 residues. Losses at the gene ends were 5 bases for V and 3 bases for J; bases not matched to a gene: 18. CDR1 is SGHTA, CDR2 FQGNSA, per germline. This CDR3 is CASSRPNRGQGIVYEQYF. The DNA of the CDR3 is TGTGCCAGCAGCCGACCCAACAGAGGACAGGGAATCGTCTACGAGCAGTACTTC.

V gene TRBV6-5 combines with J gene TRBJ1-2, with 7 positions matching TRBD1. Germline V gives CDR1 MNHEY, CDR2 SVGAGI. With V trimmed by 6 bases and J by 10 bases, 17 bases remained unmatched. The CDR3 runs to 15 residues. The CDR3 DNA sequence: TGTGCCAGCAGGGGTTACGGAGGGGGCCGCGATGCCTACACCTTC. Amino acid sequence: CASRGYGGGRDAYTF.

J is TRBJ1-4 and V is TRBV28, with no clear D. V was clipped by 3 bases and J by 3 bases, with 11 bases between them. The germline V gene encodes CDR1 MDHEN and CDR2 SYDVKM. The CDR3 sequence is 15 residues long. The DNA of the CDR3 is TGTGCCAGCAGTTTTAGTGGGCCTCCTAATGAAAAACTGTTTTTT. It specifies CASSFSGPPNEKLFF. Supplemented by reference TRBV28 and TRBJ1-4, the full variable domain reads DVKVTQSSRYLVKRTGEKVFLECVQDMDHENMFWYRQDPGLGLRLIYFSYDVKMKEKGDIPEGYSVSREKKERFSLILESASTNQTSMYLCASSFSGPPNEKLFFGSGTQLSVL.

The chain links TRBV21-1 to TRBJ2-1; the table's TRBD1 call for D was not verified on the DNA. TRBV21-1 is shown as a pseudogene. The CDR3 runs to 16 residues. The CDR3 reads CASSTGGRGRKAEQFF. The CDR3 nucleotides read TGTGCCAGCAGCACTGGGGGCAGGGGGCGAAAGGCTGAGCAGTTCTTC.

The rearrangement joins TRBV6-6 to TRBJ2-5; 7 bases align to TRBD2. The CDR3 contains 12 residues. Germline V lookup: CDR1 MNHNY, CDR2 SVGAGI (reference sequence). V was clipped by 11 bases and J by 5 bases; unmatched bases: 8. DNA of the CDR3: TGTGCCGCGGCGGGGGAAAAGGAGACCCAGTACTTC. Protein sequence: CAAAGEKETQYF.

The CDR3 reads CASSASLAGPYNEQFF. The CDR3 DNA reads TGTGCCAGCAGCGCCTCCTTAGCGGGTCCCTACAATGAGCAGTTCTTC. V gene TRBV9 combines with J gene TRBJ2-1; TRBD2 matches 7 bases. The CDR3 extends over 16 amino acids. The V gene end was trimmed by 3 bases and the J gene end by 2 bases; junction bases not matched to a gene: 8. The germline CDR1 and CDR2 sequences are SGDLS and YYNGEE.

With regard to this clone: Other DNA sequences in this sample translate to the same CDR3. V gene TRBV7-2 combines with J gene TRBJ2-5; TRBD2 matches 9 bases. The CDR3 is 16 amino acids. CDR1 is SGHTA, CDR2 FQGNSA, per germline. The trim removed 2 bases at V and 1 base at J, leaving 5 bases unmatched. CDR3 coding DNA: TGTGCCAGCAGCTTAAGCTCTAGCGGGATCCAAGAGACCCAGTACTTC. Translating gives CASSLSSSGIQETQYF.

J is TRBJ1-3 and V is TRBV18; the D gene is possibly TRBD1 (5 bases). V was clipped by 1 base and J by 0 bases, with 13 bases between them. Germline V lookup: CDR1 KGHSH, CDR2 LQKENI. The CDR3 runs 17 residues. CDR3 nucleotides: TGTGCCAGCTCACCACTTGGGGCCGCCGGCTCTGGAAACACCATATATTTT. Translated: CASSPLGAAGSGNTIYF.

The rearrangement links TRBV11-2 to TRBJ2-1, with D tentatively TRBD1 (7 bases). The CDR3 runs to 15 residues. Germline V gene lookup returns CDR1 SGHAT and CDR2 FQNNGV. V gave up 4 bases and J gave up 7 bases, with 17 bases separating them. CDR3 loop: CASSSYRGSGNEQFF. The CDR3 DNA follows: TGTGCCAGCAGCTCCTACAGGGGTAGCGGTAATGAGCAGTTCTTC.

This chain uses TRBV5-4 with TRBJ2-3; D not certain. This CDR3 is built from 14 residues. Trimming took 0 bases from V and 2 from J, leaving 7 bases between them. CDR1 and CDR2 (germline): SGHNT, YYREEE (reference sequence). CDR3 loop: CASSLERSTDTQYF. The CDR3 DNA is TGTGCCAGCAGCTTGGAGAGATCCACAGATACGCAGTATTTT.

This chain uses TRBV5-1 with TRBJ2-7, with 8 bases that match TRBD2. CDR1 SGHRS and CDR2 YFSETQ come from the germline V gene. This CDR3 spans 14 amino acids. V dropped 2 bases and J dropped 7; count of bases not matched to a gene: 8. CDR3 sequence (DNA): TGCGCCAGCAGCTTTGGGGGAGCGGGGGAGGAGCAGTACTTC. The encoded protein is CASSFGGAGEEQYF.

The chain joins TRBV5-1 to TRBJ2-1, with 9 bases aligning to TRBD1. Germline V gives CDR1 SGHRS, CDR2 YFSETQ. The trim removed 0 bases at V and 8 bases at J, leaving 3 bases unmatched. The CDR3 spans 14 residues. The DNA of the CDR3 is TGCGCCAGCAGCTTGGGAACAGGGGGCGATGAGCAGTTCTTC. Protein product: CASSLGTGGDEQFF.